These T cell receptor beta chains were read from a single sample in a study of blood T cell repertoires in COVID-19. Assay used: immunoSEQ multiplex PCR; TCRdb lists only in-frame clones, some missing. This sample yields about 440,000 clones, of which 85% to 90% are seen a single time; roughly 4% belongs to the top ten. The specimen sequenced was peripheral blood. The receptors were sampled from a woman in her twenties or thirties with acute or convalescent COVID-19. Each CDR3 is given with its conserved first and last residue. A D gene is named only where the DNA matches it firmly. Size is omitted from some rows. Given values are once, few, many or a class for expanded clones.

len	d_gene	v_gene	j_gene	abundance	CDR3nt	CDR3aa
14	TRBD1	TRBV7-9	TRBJ1-6	-	TGTGCCAGCAGCTTAACAGGGGGCAGGACACCCCTCCACTTT	CASSLTGGRTPLHF
16	TRBD1	TRBV4-2	TRBJ2-7	-	TGTGCCAGCAGCCAAGAATCCGGGACAGGGTCCTACGAGCAGTACTTC	CASSQESGTGSYEQYF
16	-	TRBV6-6	TRBJ1-5	-	TGTGCCAGCAGTACCCGCCTAACAGACGTCAATCAGCCCCAGCATTTT	CASSTRLTDVNQPQHF
13	-	TRBV7-3	TRBJ1-1	-	TGTGCCAGCAGACAAACGGCGGGCGCTGAAGCTTTCTTT	CASRQTAGAEAFF
14	-	TRBV2	TRBJ1-5	-	TGTGCCAGCAGTGGCACCGGGGGCAATCAGCCCCAGCATTTT	CASSGTGGNQPQHF
15	TRBD1	TRBV30	TRBJ2-1	-	TGTGCCTGGAGTACGGGCCAGGGGGCTTACAATGAGCAGTTCTTC	CAWSTGQGAYNEQFF
12	-	TRBV7-9	TRBJ2-7	few	TGTGCCAGCAGCTCATATCAGAACGAGCAGTACTTC	CASSSYQNEQYF
14	-	TRBV2	TRBJ1-1	-	TGTGCCAGCAGTGTCAGGGGAGTGGGCACTGAAGCTTTCTTT	CASSVRGVGTEAFF
15	TRBD1	TRBV6-1	TRBJ1-3	-	TGTGCCAGCAGTGAAGCGGGACAGGGGTTCAACACCATATATTTT	CASSEAGQGFNTIYF
17	-	TRBV11-3	TRBJ2-2	-	TGTGCCAGCAGCTTAGGCGGAGGCAAAATCAACACCGGGGAGCTGTTTTTT	CASSLGGGKINTGELFF
17	TRBD2	TRBV2	TRBJ2-7	-	TGTGCCAGCAGTGAGTTTTGGGGTCTAGCGGGAACCTACGAGCAGTACTTC	CASSEFWGLAGTYEQYF
17	-	TRBV3-1/TRBV3-2	TRBJ1-6	-	TGTGCCAGCAGCCAGCGGGGCGCGCGGGGATGGAATTCACCCCTCCACTTT	CASSQRGARGWNSPLHF
14	-	TRBV27	TRBJ2-5	-	TGTGCCAGCAGTCCAAAGGGGGTTGGAGAGACCCAGTACTTC	CASSPKGVGETQYF
12	-	TRBV24-1	TRBJ2-1	-	TGTGCCACCAGTGAATTAGCCAATGAGCAGTTCTTC	CATSELANEQFF
17	TRBD1	TRBV18	TRBJ1-2	-	TGTGCCAGCTCACAAATGACAGGGACCAGCGCTAACTATGGCTACACCTTC	CASSQMTGTSANYGYTF
15	-	TRBV9	TRBJ2-1	-	TGTGCCAGCAGCGTAAATAGGGGCTCCTACAATGAGCAGTTCTTC	CASSVNRGSYNEQFF
16	TRBD2	TRBV5-8	TRBJ2-7	-	TGTGCCAGCAGCCCCGGGACTAGCGGACCCTCCTACGAGCAGTACTTC	CASSPGTSGPSYEQYF
16	TRBD2	TRBV3-1/TRBV3-2	TRBJ2-3	-	TGTGCCAGCAGCTTCCTAGCGGGGACGGTTGCTGATACGCAGTATTTT	CASSFLAGTVADTQYF
16	TRBD1	TRBV9	TRBJ2-2	-	TGTGCCAGCAGCGTCAGGACAGGGGGCGCCTCCGGGGAGCTGTTTTTT	CASSVRTGGASGELFF
16	TRBD2	TRBV7-6	TRBJ2-3	-	TGTGCCAGCAGCTTAGTCGGACTAGCGGGGGTAGATACGCAGTATTTT	CASSLVGLAGVDTQYF
16	TRBD1	TRBV13	TRBJ2-1	once	TGTGCCAGCAGCTTGGGCGACAGGGGGCCGTACAATGAGCAGTTCTTC	CASSLGDRGPYNEQFF
12	-	TRBV18	TRBJ1-2	-	TGTGCCAGCTCACCAGACAGCTATGGCTACACCTTC	CASSPDSYGYTF
16	-	TRBV25-1	TRBJ1-2	once	TGTGCCAGCAGTGAATATTTCGTCGGACACCATTATGGCTACACCTTC	CASSEYFVGHHYGYTF
14	-	TRBV3-1/TRBV3-2	TRBJ1-2	-	TGTGCCAGCAGCCAAGATCTACCAACAGGGTCTTACACCTTC	CASSQDLPTGSYTF
20	TRBD2	TRBV14	TRBJ2-3	-	TGTGCCAGCAGCCTACCGACGGAGGGACTACCAACTCCGAGCACAGATACGCAGTATTTT	CASSLPTEGLPTPSTDTQYF
15	-	TRBV5-4	TRBJ1-6	-	TGTGCCACCACCAAGGGGGACTCCTATAATTCACCCCTCCACTTT	CATTKGDSYNSPLHF
16	TRBD2	TRBV4-1	TRBJ2-7	-	TGCGCCAGCAGCCAAGATAAGGGGAGGGCCAACTACGAGCAGTACTTC	CASSQDKGRANYEQYF
16	-	TRBV24-1	TRBJ2-5	-	TGTGCCACCAGTGATTCCCTAGCTGTGGAGCCAGAGACCCAGTACTTC	CATSDSLAVEPETQYF
16	TRBD2	TRBV11-2	TRBJ2-7	-	TGTGCCAGCAGCACGTCCCGCGGGGGGCGCTCCTACGAGCAGTACTTC	CASSTSRGGRSYEQYF
17	TRBD1	TRBV4-2	TRBJ2-1	-	TGTGCCAGCAGCAAAACGGTGACAGGGGGCGGCTACAATGAGCAGTTCTTC	CASSKTVTGGGYNEQFF
15	-	TRBV20-1	TRBJ1-1	-	TGCAGTGCTAGTTTAGCGGCGCGATGGGGTGCTGAAGCTTTCTTT	CSASLAARWGAEAFF
13	TRBD2	TRBV5-1	TRBJ2-7	-	TGCGCCAGCAGCTTGGGACTAGCGGGTGAGCAGTACTTC	CASSLGLAGEQYF
14	TRBD2	TRBV3-1/TRBV3-2	TRBJ2-7	-	TGTGCCAGCAGCCATAGCGGGGGGCGGTACGAGCAGTACTTC	CASSHSGGRYEQYF
14	TRBD1	TRBV5-6	TRBJ1-1	-	TGTGCCAGCAGCTTGGCAGGGGGGAACACTGAAGCTTTCTTT	CASSLAGGNTEAFF
13	-	TRBV6-5	TRBJ1-1	-	TGTGCCAGCAGTTTTAGACCGGGCACTGAAGCTTTCTTT	CASSFRPGTEAFF
14	TRBD1	TRBV29-1	TRBJ2-3	-	TGCAGCGTTGATTGGGGCAGGGGGACAGATACGCAGTATTTT	CSVDWGRGTDTQYF
14	-	TRBV19	TRBJ1-1	-	TGTGCCAGTAGGAAGGGACTTCAGAACACTGAAGCTTTCTTT	CASRKGLQNTEAFF
13	-	TRBV5-8	TRBJ2-7	-	TGTGCCAGCAGCAGCGGACAGCCCTACGAGCAGTACTTC	CASSSGQPYEQYF
15	TRBD2	TRBV7-2	TRBJ2-7	-	TGTGCCAGCAGCTTACTCCGCCCTAGCGGGGTCGAGCAGTACTTC	CASSLLRPSGVEQYF
15	TRBD1	TRBV9	TRBJ2-1	-	TGTGCCAGCAGCGTAGCAGGGGGCCCCTACAATGAGCAGTTCTTC	CASSVAGGPYNEQFF